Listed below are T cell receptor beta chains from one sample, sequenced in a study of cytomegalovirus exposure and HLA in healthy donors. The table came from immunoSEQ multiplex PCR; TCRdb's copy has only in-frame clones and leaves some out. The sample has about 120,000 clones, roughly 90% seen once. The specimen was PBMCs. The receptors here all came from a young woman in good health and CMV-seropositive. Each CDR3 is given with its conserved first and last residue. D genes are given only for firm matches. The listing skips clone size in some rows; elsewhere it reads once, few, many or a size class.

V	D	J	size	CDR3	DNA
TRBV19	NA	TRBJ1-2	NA	CAARNRDYGYTF	TGTGCCGCGAGGAACAGGGACTATGGCTACACCTTC
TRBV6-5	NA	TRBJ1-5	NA	CASSPRGGNQPQHF	TGTGCCAGCAGCCCAAGGGGTGGGAATCAGCCCCAGCATTTT
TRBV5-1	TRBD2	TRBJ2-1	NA	CASSLGTSGSYNEQFF	TGCGCCAGCAGCTTGGGAACTAGCGGTTCCTACAATGAGCAGTTCTTC
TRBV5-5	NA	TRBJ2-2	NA	CASSFSRAGPGELFF	TGTGCCAGCAGCTTTTCCAGAGCAGGTCCCGGGGAGCTGTTTTTT
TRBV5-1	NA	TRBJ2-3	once	CASSWQDTDTQYF	TGCGCCAGCAGCTGGCAGGACACAGATACGCAGTATTTT
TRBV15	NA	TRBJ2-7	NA	CATSRDTGKYEQYF	TGTGCCACCAGCAGAGATACAGGGAAGTACGAGCAGTACTTC
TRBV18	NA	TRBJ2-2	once	CASSPSGRGTGELFF	TGTGCCAGCTCACCAAGCGGGCGTGGAACCGGGGAGCTGTTTTTT
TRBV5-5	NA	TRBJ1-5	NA	CASSFEPTRYQPQHF	TGTGCCAGCAGCTTTGAGCCGACGAGGTATCAGCCCCAGCATTTT
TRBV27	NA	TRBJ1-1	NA	CASSKSGDGSEAFF	TGTGCCAGCTCTAAGAGTGGGGACGGGAGTGAAGCTTTCTTT
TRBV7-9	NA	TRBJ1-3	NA	CASSLGTPSQEDTIYF	TGTGCCAGCAGCCTAGGAACACCATCCCAGGAAGACACCATATATTTT
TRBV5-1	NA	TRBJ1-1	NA	CASSFQQGNTEAFF	TGCGCCAGCAGCTTCCAACAGGGAAACACTGAAGCTTTCTTT
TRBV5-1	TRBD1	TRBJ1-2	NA	CASRQLTGDYGYTF	TGCGCCAGCAGACAACTGACAGGGGACTATGGCTACACCTTC
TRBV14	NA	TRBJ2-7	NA	CASSQALTSYYEQYF	TGTGCCAGCAGCCAAGCCTTGACTAGTTACTACGAGCAGTACTTC
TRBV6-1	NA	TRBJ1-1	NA	CASSESLRSTEAFF	TGTGCCAGCAGTGAATCCCTACGGAGCACTGAAGCTTTCTTT
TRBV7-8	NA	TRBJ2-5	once	CASSPRGETQYF	TGTGCCAGCAGCCCAAGGGGGGAGACCCAGTACTTC
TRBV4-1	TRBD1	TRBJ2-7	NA	CASSQPWGQGVYEQYF	TGCGCCAGCAGCCAGCCGTGGGGACAGGGGGTATACGAGCAGTACTTC
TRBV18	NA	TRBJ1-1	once	CASSRDSPTEAFF	TGTGCCAGCTCACGTGACAGTCCCACTGAAGCTTTCTTT
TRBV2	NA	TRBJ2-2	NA	CASSEAPQGPRGELFF	TGTGCCAGCAGTGAAGCTCCTCAGGGTCCCAGGGGGGAGCTGTTTTTT
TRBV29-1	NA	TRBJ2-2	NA	CSVRGLASQESGPTGELFF	TGCAGCGTTCGAGGCCTAGCGTCTCAAGAAAGTGGCCCGACCGGGGAGCTGTTTTTT
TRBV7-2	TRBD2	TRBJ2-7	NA	CASSLAASGSPYEQYF	TGTGCCAGCAGCTTAGCGGCTAGCGGGAGTCCCTACGAGCAGTACTTC
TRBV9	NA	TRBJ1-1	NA	CASSVTSGGATEAFF	TGTGCCAGCAGCGTAACGAGCGGGGGGGCGACTGAAGCTTTCTTT
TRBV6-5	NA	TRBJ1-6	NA	CASSYEGGSYNSPLHF	TGTGCCAGCAGTTACGAGGGAGGCTCCTATAATTCACCCCTCCACTTT
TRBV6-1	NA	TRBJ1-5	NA	CASASPSTGNQPQHF	TGTGCCAGCGCGTCACCGTCCACTGGCAATCAGCCCCAGCATTTT
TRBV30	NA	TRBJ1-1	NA	CASHREGGTEAFF	TGTGCCAGTCACAGGGAAGGGGGCACTGAAGCTTTCTTT
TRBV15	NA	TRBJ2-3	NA	CATSARGGTDTQYF	TGTGCCACCAGCGCCCGGGGAGGCACAGATACGCAGTATTTT
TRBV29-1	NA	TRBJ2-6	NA	CSVPAGPSVSGANVLTF	TGCAGCGTTCCGGCGGGGCCGAGTGTTTCTGGGGCCAACGTCCTGACTTTC
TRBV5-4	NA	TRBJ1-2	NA	CASSLQGANYGYTF	TGTGCCAGCAGCTTGCAGGGTGCTAACTATGGCTACACCTTC
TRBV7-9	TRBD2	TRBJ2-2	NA	CASSLAAGGPTGELFF	TGTGCCAGCAGCTTGGCGGCGGGGGGACCTACCGGGGAGCTGTTTTTT
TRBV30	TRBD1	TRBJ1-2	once	CAWMTGGGYTF	TGTGCCTGGATGACAGGGGGAGGCTACACCTTC
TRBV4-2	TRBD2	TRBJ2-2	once	CASSASGIGGELFF	TGTGCCAGCAGTGCAAGCGGGATCGGCGGGGAGCTGTTTTTT